The rows below give T cell receptor beta chains drawn from one sample of a study of T cells after yellow fever vaccination. Each CDR3 protein gets one entry after TCRdb re-called the 5' RACE reads with MiXCR. The sample contains hundreds of thousands of distinct CDR3 sequences, around 13% of which appear only once. This specimen consisted of CD4+ T cells sorted from PBMCs, obtained 15 days after the yellow fever booster vaccination. Receptor source: a man aged 18 to 29 who received the YFV17D yellow fever vaccine. Both conserved end residues are part of each CDR3. Fields, in order: V gene, J gene, D gene, clone size, CDR3 DNA, CDR3 protein. A D gene is named only where the DNA matches it firmly. The size entry is marked missing in some rows and otherwise reads once, few, many or a size class.

TRBV20-1	TRBJ2-1	NA	many	TGCAGTGTTGTAGCAGCGGACTCCTACAATGAGCAGTTCTTC	CSVVAADSYNEQFF
TRBV7-2	TRBJ2-7	NA	few	TGTGCCAGCAGCTTAGGGACTCACCCCTACGAGCAGTACTTC	CASSLGTHPYEQYF
TRBV4-2	TRBJ2-3	NA	few	TGTGCCAGCAGCCAAGAAGAGGAGGGCGGCACAGATACGCAGTATTTT	CASSQEEEGGTDTQYF
TRBV5-4	TRBJ2-1	TRBD1	NA	TGTGCCAGCAGTCTGGACAGGGTCCTCAATGAGCAGTTCTTC	CASSLDRVLNEQFF
TRBV19	TRBJ1-1	NA	few	TGTGCCAGTAGGGACAGATGGAACACTGAAGCTTTCTTT	CASRDRWNTEAFF
TRBV29-1	TRBJ1-2	TRBD1	few	TGCAGCGTTGGGGGGCTCGGACAGGGGGCTGGCTACACCTTC	CSVGGLGQGAGYTF
TRBV7-9	TRBJ2-3	TRBD2	few	TGTGCCATCTCCGGGACTAGCGGGGGGTTGACAGATACGCAGTATTTT	CAISGTSGGLTDTQYF
TRBV11-2	TRBJ2-5	NA	NA	TGTGCCAGCAGCTTAGGTTGGGACGGGGCAGAGACCCAGTACTTC	CASSLGWDGAETQYF
TRBV6-6	TRBJ2-3	NA	NA	TGTGCCAGCAGCTTACACATGGGGCCGGCAGGCCGCACAGATACGCAGTATTTT	CASSLHMGPAGRTDTQYF
TRBV18	TRBJ1-2	NA	NA	TGTGCCAGCTCACCACGGTTAGAGAACTATGGCTACACCTTC	CASSPRLENYGYTF
TRBV11-2	TRBJ2-5	NA	few	TGTGCCACTGGAGGGAACCAAGAGACCCAGTACTTC	CATGGNQETQYF
TRBV5-1	TRBJ2-3	NA	many	TGCGCCAGCAGCTTAATTGGATCCACAGATACGCAGTATTTT	CASSLIGSTDTQYF
TRBV5-1	TRBJ1-4	NA	many	TGCGCCAGCAGCCCAGGGAGGGCTAATGAAAAACTGTTTTTT	CASSPGRANEKLFF
TRBV6-1	TRBJ2-1	NA	NA	TGTGCCAGCAGCACAGGGAATGAGCAGTTCTTC	CASSTGNEQFF
TRBV10-3	TRBJ1-1	NA	many	TGTGCCATCAGTGAGTCGATTCGGGAGGGGCCTGAAGCTTTCTTT	CAISESIREGPEAFF
TRBV7-6	TRBJ2-3	TRBD2	NA	TGTGCCAGCAGCCCCGCTAGCGGGGCGACAGATACGCAGTATTTT	CASSPASGATDTQYF
TRBV5-1	TRBJ1-2	TRBD1	NA	TGCGCCAGCAGCCCAGGGACAGGGGGTTATGGCTACACCTTC	CASSPGTGGYGYTF
TRBV6-6	TRBJ1-6	TRBD1	NA	TGTGCCAGCAGGGACCGAGCGAGCAGGGGGCCTGATTCACCCCTCCACTTT	CASRDRASRGPDSPLHF
TRBV12-3/TRBV12-4	TRBJ2-2	NA	many	TGTGCCAGCCAGTCTTGGGGGGGCCCCGGGGAGCTGTTTTTT	CASQSWGGPGELFF
TRBV10-3	TRBJ2-1	TRBD2	few	TGTGCCATCAGTGAGGGGGAGGGGAGAGAGCAGTTCTTC	CAISEGEGREQFF
TRBV10-3	TRBJ1-1	TRBD1	few	TGTGCCATCAGTGGCCCGGACAGGACGGGAACCACTGAAGCTTTCTTT	CAISGPDRTGTTEAFF
TRBV6-1	TRBJ2-4	NA	few	TGTGCCAGCAACCCCTTACTAGCCAAAAACATTCAGTACTTC	CASNPLLAKNIQYF
TRBV9	TRBJ2-3	TRBD1	few	TGTGCCAGCAGCGAGAGGGGACAGGGGGCCCGGATGGGAGATACGCAGTATTTT	CASSERGQGARMGDTQYF
TRBV24-1	TRBJ1-1	NA	many	TGTGCCACCAGTGATTTCAGTGACCGACGAGGAGCTTTCTTT	CATSDFSDRRGAFF
TRBV20-1	TRBJ1-4	NA	few	TGCAGTGCCCGAGCAGGGAGGAGTGAAAAACTGTTTTTT	CSARAGRSEKLFF
TRBV27	TRBJ2-2	TRBD2	NA	TGTGCCAGCAGTTTACAACTAGCGGGGGCGCACACCGGGGAGCTGTTTTTT	CASSLQLAGAHTGELFF
TRBV5-1	TRBJ2-2	NA	many	TGCGCCAGCAGCTTGGACGGGTCGGGACCCGGGGAGCTGTTTTTT	CASSLDGSGPGELFF
TRBV7-2	TRBJ1-1	TRBD1	NA	TGTGCCAGCAGCAGGACAGGGCCTGAAGCTTTCTTT	CASSRTGPEAFF
TRBV12-3/TRBV12-4	TRBJ2-7	NA	many	TGTGCCAGCAGCCTACGAACCCGGGACTCCCGGCAGTACTTC	CASSLRTRDSRQYF
TRBV4-2	TRBJ1-3	NA	NA	TGTGCCAGCAGCCGGGACATCTCTGGAAACACCATATATTTT	CASSRDISGNTIYF
TRBV20-1	TRBJ1-2	NA	NA	TGCAGTGCTAGACCCTCAGGGGCGGGGGCGCATGGCTACACCTTC	CSARPSGAGAHGYTF
TRBV6-2/TRBV6-3	TRBJ1-1	NA	few	TGTGCCAGCAGTTATACCAAGGGGTCGTACACTGAAGCTTTCTTT	CASSYTKGSYTEAFF
TRBV11-1	TRBJ2-1	NA	few	TGTGCCAGCAGCTCCCGACAGAGCTCCTACAATGAGCAGTTCTTC	CASSSRQSSYNEQFF
TRBV12-3/TRBV12-4	TRBJ2-3	NA	few	TGTGCCAGCAGTTTGGGAGCGGTAGATACGCAGTATTTT	CASSLGAVDTQYF
TRBV10-3	TRBJ1-4	TRBD1	NA	TGTGCCTCTTGGACAGGGGAAAAACTGTTTTTT	CASWTGEKLFF
TRBV6-6	TRBJ1-1	TRBD1	few	TGTGCCAGCAGTTACGAGGGGGCGCCATCCACTGAAGCTTTCTTT	CASSYEGAPSTEAFF
TRBV6-5	TRBJ1-1	NA	NA	TGTGCCAGCAGTTACCTCAGGGAAGGCGCTGAAGCTTTCTTT	CASSYLREGAEAFF
TRBV28	TRBJ2-5	NA	many	TGTGCCAGCAGTGGAGAGACCCAGTACTTC	CASSGETQYF
TRBV7-9	TRBJ1-1	NA	few	TGTGCCAGCAACACTCTGGGAAGGACTGAAGCTTTCTTT	CASNTLGRTEAFF
TRBV27	TRBJ1-6	NA	few	TGTGCCAGCAGTTTAACAGGTGGTGGACCCCTCCACTTT	CASSLTGGGPLHF
TRBV7-8	TRBJ1-5	TRBD1	few	TGTGCCAGCAGCGGAACAGGGGCTCAGCCCCAGCATTTT	CASSGTGAQPQHF
TRBV11-2	TRBJ2-5	NA	NA	TGTGCCAGCAGCTTAGATCGAGCGAGGGGGCAAGAGACCCAGTACTTC	CASSLDRARGQETQYF
TRBV28	TRBJ2-2	NA	few	TGTGCCAGCAGTTTATTTAAGAACACCGGGGAGCTGTTTTTT	CASSLFKNTGELFF
TRBV27	TRBJ1-5	NA	few	TGTGCCAGCAGTCTCGTCCTTGGCAATCAGCCCCAGCATTTT	CASSLVLGNQPQHF
TRBV6-6	TRBJ2-5	TRBD1	few	TGTGCCAGCAGCCCACAGGGGGGAGAGACCCAGTACTTC	CASSPQGGETQYF
TRBV11-1	TRBJ2-5	TRBD2	many	TGTGCCAGCAGCTATCAGCGGGGGGGAGTTGGAGGAGAGACCCAGTACTTC	CASSYQRGGVGGETQYF
TRBV6-4	TRBJ2-1	TRBD2	few	TGTGCCAGCAGTGCACAGCCAACTAGCGGGGGGGCGTTTGAGCAGTTCTTC	CASSAQPTSGGAFEQFF
TRBV5-1	TRBJ2-2	NA	many	TGCGCCAGCAGCTTAAGACCCGGTGATAACACCGGGGAGCTGTTTTTT	CASSLRPGDNTGELFF